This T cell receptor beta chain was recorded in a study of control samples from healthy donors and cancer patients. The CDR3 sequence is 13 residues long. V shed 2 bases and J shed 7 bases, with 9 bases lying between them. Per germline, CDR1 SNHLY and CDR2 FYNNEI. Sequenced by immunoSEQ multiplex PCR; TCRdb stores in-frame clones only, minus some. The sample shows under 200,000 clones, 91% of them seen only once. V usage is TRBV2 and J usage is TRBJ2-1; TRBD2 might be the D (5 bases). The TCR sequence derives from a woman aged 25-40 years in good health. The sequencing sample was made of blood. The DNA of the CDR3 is TGTGCCAGCAGTGAATTGTGGGAGAATGAGCAGTTCTTC. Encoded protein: CASSELWENEQFF.